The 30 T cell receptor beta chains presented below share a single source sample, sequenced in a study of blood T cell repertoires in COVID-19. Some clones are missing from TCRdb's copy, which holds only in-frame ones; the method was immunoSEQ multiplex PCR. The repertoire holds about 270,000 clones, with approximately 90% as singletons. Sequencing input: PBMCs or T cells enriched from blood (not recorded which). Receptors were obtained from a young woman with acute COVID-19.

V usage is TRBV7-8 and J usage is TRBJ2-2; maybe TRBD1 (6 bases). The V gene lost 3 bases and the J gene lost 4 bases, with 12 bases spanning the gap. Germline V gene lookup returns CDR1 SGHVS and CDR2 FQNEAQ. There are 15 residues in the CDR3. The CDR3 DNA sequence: TGTGCCAGCAGCTTGGACAGTGGGTTCACCGGGGAGCTGTTTTTT. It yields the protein CASSLDSGFTGELFF. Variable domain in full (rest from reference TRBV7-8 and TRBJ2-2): GAGVSQSPRYKVAKRGQDVALRCDPISGHVSLFWYQQALGQGPEFLTYFQNEAQLDKSGLPSDRFFAERPEGSVSTLKIQRTQQEDSAVYLCASSLDSGFTGELFFGEGSRLTVL.

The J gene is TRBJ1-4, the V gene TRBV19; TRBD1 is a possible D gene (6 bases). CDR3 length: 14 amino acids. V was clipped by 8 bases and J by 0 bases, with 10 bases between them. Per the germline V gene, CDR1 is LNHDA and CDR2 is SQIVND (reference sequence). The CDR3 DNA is TGTGCCAGTTCCCCAGGGGCAACTAATGAAAAACTGTTTTTT. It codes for CASSPGATNEKLFF. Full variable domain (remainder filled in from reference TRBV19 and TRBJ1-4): DGGITQSPKYLFRKEGQNVTLSCEQNLNHDAMYWYRQDPGQGLRLIYYSQIVNDFQKGDIAEGYSVSREKKESFPLTVTSAQKNPTAFYLCASSPGATNEKLFFGSGTQLSVL.

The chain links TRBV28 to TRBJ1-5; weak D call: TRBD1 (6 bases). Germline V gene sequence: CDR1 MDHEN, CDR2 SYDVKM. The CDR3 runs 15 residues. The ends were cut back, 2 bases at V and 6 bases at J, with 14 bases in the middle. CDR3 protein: CASSLRGGQGQPQHF. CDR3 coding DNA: TGTGCCAGCAGTTTACGGGGGGGGCAAGGTCAGCCCCAGCATTTT.

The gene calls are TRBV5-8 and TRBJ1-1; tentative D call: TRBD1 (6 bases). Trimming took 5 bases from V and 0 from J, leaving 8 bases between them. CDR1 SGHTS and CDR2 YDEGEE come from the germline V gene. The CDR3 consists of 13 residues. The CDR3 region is CASSTGMNTEAFF. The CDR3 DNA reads TGTGCCAGCAGTACAGGGATGAACACTGAAGCTTTCTTT.

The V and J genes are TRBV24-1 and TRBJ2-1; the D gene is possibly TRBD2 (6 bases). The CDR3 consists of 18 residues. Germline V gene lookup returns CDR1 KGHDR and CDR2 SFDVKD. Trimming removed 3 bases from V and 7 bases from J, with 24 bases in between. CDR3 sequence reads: CATSDTLALTPGLNEQFF. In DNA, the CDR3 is TGTGCCACCAGTGATACGCTAGCGCTGACCCCGGGTTTGAATGAGCAGTTCTTC.

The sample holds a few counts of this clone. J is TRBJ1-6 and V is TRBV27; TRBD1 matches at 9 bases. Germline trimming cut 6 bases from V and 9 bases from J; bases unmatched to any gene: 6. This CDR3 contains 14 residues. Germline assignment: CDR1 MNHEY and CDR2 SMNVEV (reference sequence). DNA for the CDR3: TGTGCCAGCAGAACCGGGACAGGGACTTCACCCCTCCACTTT. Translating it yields CASRTGTGTSPLHF.

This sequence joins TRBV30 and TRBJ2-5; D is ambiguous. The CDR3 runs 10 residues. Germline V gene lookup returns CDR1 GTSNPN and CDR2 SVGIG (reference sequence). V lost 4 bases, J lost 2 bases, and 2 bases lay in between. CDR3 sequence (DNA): TGTGCCTGGATACAAGAGACCCAGTACTTC. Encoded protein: CAWIQETQYF.

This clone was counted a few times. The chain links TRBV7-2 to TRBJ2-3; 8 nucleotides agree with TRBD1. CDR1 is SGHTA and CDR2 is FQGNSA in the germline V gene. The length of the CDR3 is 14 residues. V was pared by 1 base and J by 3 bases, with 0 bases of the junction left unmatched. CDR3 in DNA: TGTGCCAGCAGCTTAGGGACAGGGACAGATACGCAGTATTTT. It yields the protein CASSLGTGTDTQYF.

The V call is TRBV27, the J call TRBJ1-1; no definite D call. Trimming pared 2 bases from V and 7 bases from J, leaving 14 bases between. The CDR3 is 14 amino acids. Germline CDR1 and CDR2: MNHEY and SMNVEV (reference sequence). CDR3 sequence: CASSLRGRIGEAFF. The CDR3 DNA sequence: TGTGCCAGCAGTTTACGAGGGCGTATCGGTGAAGCTTTCTTT.

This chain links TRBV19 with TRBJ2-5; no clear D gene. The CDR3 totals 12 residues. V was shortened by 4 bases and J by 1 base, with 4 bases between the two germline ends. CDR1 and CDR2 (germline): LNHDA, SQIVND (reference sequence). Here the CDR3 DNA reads TGTGCCAGTAGTAGGCCCCAAGAGACCCAGTACTTC. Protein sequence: CASSRPQETQYF.

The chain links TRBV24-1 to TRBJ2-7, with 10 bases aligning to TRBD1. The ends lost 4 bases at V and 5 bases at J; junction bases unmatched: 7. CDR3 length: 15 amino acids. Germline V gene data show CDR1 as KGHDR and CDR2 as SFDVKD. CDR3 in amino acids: CATSEQGQGGHEQYF. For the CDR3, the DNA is TGTGCCACCAGTGAACAAGGACAGGGGGGGCACGAGCAGTACTTC.

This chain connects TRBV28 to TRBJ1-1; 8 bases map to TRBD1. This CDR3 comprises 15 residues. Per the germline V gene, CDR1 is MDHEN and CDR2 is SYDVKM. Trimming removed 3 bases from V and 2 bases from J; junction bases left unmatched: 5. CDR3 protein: CASSFLGQGNTEAFF. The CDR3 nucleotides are TGTGCCAGCAGTTTTCTCGGACAGGGAAACACTGAAGCTTTCTTT.

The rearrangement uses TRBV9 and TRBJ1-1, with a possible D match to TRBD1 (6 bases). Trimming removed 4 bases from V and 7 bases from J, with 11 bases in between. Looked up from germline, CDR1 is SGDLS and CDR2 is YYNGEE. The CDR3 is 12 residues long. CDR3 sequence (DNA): TGTGCCAGCAGCTCCGGACAGTTTGAAGCTTTCTTT. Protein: CASSSGQFEAFF.

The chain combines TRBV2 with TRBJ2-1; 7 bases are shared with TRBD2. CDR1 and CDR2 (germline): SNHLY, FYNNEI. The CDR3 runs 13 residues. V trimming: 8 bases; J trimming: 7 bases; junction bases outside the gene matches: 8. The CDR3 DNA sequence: TGTGCCAGCCTTTACGGGAGGAATAATGAGCAGTTCTTC. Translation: CASLYGRNNEQFF.

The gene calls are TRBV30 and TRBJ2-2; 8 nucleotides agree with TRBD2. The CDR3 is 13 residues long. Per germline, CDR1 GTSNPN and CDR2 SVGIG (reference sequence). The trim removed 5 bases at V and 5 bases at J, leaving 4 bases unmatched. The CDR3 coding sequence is TGTGCCTGGGGAGCGGGAGCTACCGGGGAGCTGTTTTTT. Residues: CAWGAGATGELFF.

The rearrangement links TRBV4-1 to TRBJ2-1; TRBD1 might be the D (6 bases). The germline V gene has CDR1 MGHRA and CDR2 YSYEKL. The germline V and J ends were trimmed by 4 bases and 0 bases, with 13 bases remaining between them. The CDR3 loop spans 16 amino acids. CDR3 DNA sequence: TGCGCCAGCAGCCGGGGGCGGGCCAGCTCCTACAATGAGCAGTTCTTC. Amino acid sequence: CASSRGRASSYNEQFF.

Written as DNA, the CDR3 is TGTGCCAGTAGTTTGGGAGCTGTCGCAGATACGCAGTATTTT. Translated: CASSLGAVADTQYF. The chain uses TRBV19 and TRBJ2-3, with D possibly TRBD2 on 5 matching bases. The V and J ends lost 5 bases and 4 bases respectively, with 13 bases between them. CDR3 length equals 14 residues. CDR1 and CDR2 (germline): LNHDA, SQIVND (reference sequence).

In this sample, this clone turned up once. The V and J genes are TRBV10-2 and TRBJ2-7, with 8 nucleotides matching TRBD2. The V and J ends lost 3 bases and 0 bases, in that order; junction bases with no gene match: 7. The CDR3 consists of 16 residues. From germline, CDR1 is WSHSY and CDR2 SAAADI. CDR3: CASSDPWTSSSYEQYF. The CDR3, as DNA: TGCGCCAGCAGTGACCCTTGGACTAGCAGCTCCTACGAGCAGTACTTC.

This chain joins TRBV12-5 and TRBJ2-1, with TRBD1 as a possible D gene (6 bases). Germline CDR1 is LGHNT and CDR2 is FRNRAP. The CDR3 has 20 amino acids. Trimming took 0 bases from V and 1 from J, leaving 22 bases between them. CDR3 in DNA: TGTGCTAGTGGTTTGGTAATCGGTCAGGGGCCGCTCGGGTCCTACAATGAGCAGTTCTTC. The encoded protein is CASGLVIGQGPLGSYNEQFF. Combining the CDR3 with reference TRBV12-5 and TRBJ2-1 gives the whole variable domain DARVTQTPRHKVTEMGQEVTMRCQPILGHNTVFWYRQTMMQGLELLAYFRNRAPLDDSGMPKDRFSAEMPDATLATLKIQPSEPRDSAVYFCASGLVIGQGPLGSYNEQFFGPGTRLTVL.

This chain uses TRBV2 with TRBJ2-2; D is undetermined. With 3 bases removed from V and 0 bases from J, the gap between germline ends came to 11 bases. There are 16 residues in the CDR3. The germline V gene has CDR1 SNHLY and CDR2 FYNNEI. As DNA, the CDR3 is TGTGCCAGCAGTGATTGGGCAGCTTCGAACACCGGGGAGCTGTTTTTT. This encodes CASSDWAASNTGELFF.

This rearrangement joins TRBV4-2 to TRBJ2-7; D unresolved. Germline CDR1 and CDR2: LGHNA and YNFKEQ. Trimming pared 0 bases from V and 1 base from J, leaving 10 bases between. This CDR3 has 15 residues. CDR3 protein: CASSQEPIQSYEQYF. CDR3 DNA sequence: TGTGCCAGCAGCCAAGAACCCATTCAGTCCTACGAGCAGTACTTC.

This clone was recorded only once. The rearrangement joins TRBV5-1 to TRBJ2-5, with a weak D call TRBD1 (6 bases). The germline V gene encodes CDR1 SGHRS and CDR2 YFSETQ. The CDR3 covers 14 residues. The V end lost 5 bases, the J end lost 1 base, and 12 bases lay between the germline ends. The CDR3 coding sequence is TGCGCCAGCAGTGCTACAGGGTTCCAAGAGACCCAGTACTTC. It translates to CASSATGFQETQYF.

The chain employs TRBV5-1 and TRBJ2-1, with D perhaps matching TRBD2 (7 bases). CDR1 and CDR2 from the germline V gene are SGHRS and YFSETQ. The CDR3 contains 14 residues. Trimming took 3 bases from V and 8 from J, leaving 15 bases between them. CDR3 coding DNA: TGCGCCAGCAGCTCGGGGGGCGGGGGCGATGAGCAGTTCTTC. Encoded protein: CASSSGGGGDEQFF.

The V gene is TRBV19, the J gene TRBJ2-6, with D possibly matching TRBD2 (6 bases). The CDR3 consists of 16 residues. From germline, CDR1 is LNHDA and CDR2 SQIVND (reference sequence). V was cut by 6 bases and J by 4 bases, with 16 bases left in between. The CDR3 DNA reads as TGTGCCAGTAGGACCCCCGGGGAGGCAGGGGCCAACGTCCTGACTTTC. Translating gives CASRTPGEAGANVLTF.

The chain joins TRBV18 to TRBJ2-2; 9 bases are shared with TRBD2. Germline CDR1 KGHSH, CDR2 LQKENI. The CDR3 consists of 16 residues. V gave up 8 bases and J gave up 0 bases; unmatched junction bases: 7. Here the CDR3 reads CASTLAGASNTGELFF. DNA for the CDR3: TGTGCCAGCACGTTAGCGGGAGCCTCGAACACCGGGGAGCTGTTTTTT.

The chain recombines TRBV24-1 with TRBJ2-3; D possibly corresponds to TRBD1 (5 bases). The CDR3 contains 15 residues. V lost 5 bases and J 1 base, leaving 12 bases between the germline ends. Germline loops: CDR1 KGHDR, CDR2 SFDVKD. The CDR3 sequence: CATSVAIGGTDTQYF. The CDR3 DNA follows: TGTGCCACCAGTGTGGCAATAGGGGGCACAGATACGCAGTATTTT.

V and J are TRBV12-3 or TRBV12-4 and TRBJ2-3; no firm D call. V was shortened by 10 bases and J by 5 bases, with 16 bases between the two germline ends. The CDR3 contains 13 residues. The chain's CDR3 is CATASMVGDTQYF. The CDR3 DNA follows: TGTGCCACCGCCTCAATGGTCGGAGATACGCAGTATTTT.

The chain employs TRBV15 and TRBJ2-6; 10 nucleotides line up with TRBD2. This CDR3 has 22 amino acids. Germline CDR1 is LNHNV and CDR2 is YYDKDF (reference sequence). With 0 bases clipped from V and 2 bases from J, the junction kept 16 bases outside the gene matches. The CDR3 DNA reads TGTGCCACCAGCAGAGATGTTTTACAGGGTCTAGCGGGAGAAGCTGGGGCCAACGTCCTGACTTTC. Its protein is CATSRDVLQGLAGEAGANVLTF.

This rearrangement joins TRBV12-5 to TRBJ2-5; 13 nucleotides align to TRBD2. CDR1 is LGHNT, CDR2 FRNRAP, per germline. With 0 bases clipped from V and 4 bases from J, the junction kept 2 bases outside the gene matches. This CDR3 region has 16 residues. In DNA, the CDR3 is TGTGCTAGTGGTTTGGTTACTAGCGGGAGGGTAGAGACCCAGTACTTC. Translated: CASGLVTSGRVETQYF.

DNA of the CDR3: TGTGCCAGCAGTAGACCGGGTCAGCCCCAGCATTTT. Its translation is CASSRPGQPQHF. This chain joins TRBV7-9 and TRBJ1-5, with D unresolved. The CDR3 sequence is 12 residues long. V was shortened by 6 bases and J by 6 bases, with 9 bases between the two germline ends. Germline CDR1 and CDR2: SEHNR and FQNEAQ (reference sequence).